This T cell receptor (beta chain) stems from a study of T cell responses to AZD1222 COVID-19 vaccine. Broader study findings: Among vaccine-associated CD4 TCRs, coverage spanned spike, with dominance at 160-218 and 743-854. Females made up more of the donors, who were largely white British, and clonal diversity may have come out too low.

The protocol was immunoSEQ multiplex PCR, while the TCRdb copy is restricted to in-frame clones and leaves out a portion. The data hold over 100,000 clones, with about nine tenths observed a single time. Of note for this clone: As yet, its antigen is unknown.

Germline V gene lookup returns CDR1 MRHNA and CDR2 SNTAGT. The CDR3 has 13 amino acids. V lost 3 bases to trimming and J lost 2 bases, with 4 bases between them. Specimen: peripheral blood, collected 28 days after the second AZD1222 dose. The chain has TRBV6-4 and TRBJ1-4; D call uncertain. The clonotype originates from an adult who received the AZD1222 COVID-19 vaccine. The CDR3 protein is CASSEGTNEKLFF. Here the CDR3 DNA reads TGTGCCAGCAGTGAGGGGACTAATGAAAAACTGTTTTTT.